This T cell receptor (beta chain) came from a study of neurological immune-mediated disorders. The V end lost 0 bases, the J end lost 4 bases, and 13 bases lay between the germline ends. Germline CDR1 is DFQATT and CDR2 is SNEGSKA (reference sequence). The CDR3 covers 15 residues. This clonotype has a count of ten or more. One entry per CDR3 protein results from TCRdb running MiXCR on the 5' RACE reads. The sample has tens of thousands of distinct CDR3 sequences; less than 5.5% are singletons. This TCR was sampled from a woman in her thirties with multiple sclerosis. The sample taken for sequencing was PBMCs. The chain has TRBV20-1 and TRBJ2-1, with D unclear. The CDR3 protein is CSARDGQIEYNEQFF. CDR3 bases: TGCAGTGCTAGAGATGGGCAGATCGAGTACAATGAGCAGTTCTTC.